This T cell receptor beta chain is drawn from a study of T cell repertoires in cytomegalovirus infection. Study background: Researchers turned to recently identified HLA-C-restricted CMV epitopes as well as well-studied HLA-B-restricted ones. TCR beta signatures that were public indicated CMV infection and matching HLA type.

Study results and caveats: Carriage of CMV together with the relevant HLA was identifiable through cumulative public TCR beta family frequency. CMV-specific TCR beta clonotypes restricted by HLA-C dominated the ex vivo response.

From the reads, TCRdb called clonotypes with MiXCR, one entry per CDR3 protein. The table lists roughly 990,000 distinct CDR3 sequences, about 33% of them singletons. With regard to this clonotype: Its target is not known.

The V end was cut by 4 bases, the J end by 2 bases, with 12 bases between. CDR3 length: 15 residues. The source was cultured CD8+ T cells from PBMCs, collected from culture after CMV antigen stimulation. The clonotype originates from a human donor in good health (CMV status not recorded). Some clones in this sample may be carry-over from other donors' samples. The chain uses TRBV12-3 or TRBV12-4 and TRBJ1-5, with no clear D. Here the CDR3 reads CASSWGWGGNQPQHF. CDR3 nucleotides: TGTGCCAGCAGTTGGGGTTGGGGAGGCAATCAGCCCCAGCATTTT.